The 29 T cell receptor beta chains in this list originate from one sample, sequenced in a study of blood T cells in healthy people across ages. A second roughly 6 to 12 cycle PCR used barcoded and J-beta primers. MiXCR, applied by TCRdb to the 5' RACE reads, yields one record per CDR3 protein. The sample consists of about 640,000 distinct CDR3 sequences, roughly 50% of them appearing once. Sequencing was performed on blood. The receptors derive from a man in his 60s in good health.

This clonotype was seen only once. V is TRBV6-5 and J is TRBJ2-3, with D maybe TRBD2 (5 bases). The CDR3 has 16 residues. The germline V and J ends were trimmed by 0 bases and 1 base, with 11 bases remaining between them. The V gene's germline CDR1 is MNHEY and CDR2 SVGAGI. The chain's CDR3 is CASSYSRVPRTDTQYF. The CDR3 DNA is TGTGCCAGCAGTTACTCGAGGGTCCCTCGCACAGATACGCAGTATTTT.

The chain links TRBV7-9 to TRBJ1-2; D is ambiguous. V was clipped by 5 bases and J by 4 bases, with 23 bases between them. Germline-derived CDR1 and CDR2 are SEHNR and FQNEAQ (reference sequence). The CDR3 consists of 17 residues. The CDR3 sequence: CASSPWRTLEKGYGYTF. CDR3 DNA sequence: TGTGCCAGCAGCCCCTGGCGGACTCTAGAGAAAGGCTATGGCTACACCTTC.

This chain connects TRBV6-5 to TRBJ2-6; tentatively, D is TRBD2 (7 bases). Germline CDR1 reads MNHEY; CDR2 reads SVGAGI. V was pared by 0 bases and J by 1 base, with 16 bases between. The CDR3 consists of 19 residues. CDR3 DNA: TGTGCCAGCAGTTACTCCGATAGGGGGGGAAAGTCTGGGGCCAACGTCCTGACTTTC. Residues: CASSYSDRGGKSGANVLTF.

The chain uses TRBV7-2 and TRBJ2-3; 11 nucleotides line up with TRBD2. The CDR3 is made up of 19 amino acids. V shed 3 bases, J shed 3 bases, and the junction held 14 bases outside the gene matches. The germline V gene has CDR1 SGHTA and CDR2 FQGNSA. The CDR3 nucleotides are TGTGCCAGCAGCTTCGCGCCTGTTAGCGGGGGGGCCCGAACAGATACGCAGTATTTT. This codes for CASSFAPVSGGARTDTQYF. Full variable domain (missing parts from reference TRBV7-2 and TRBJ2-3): GAGVSQSPSNKVTEKGKDVELRCDPISGHTALYWYRQSLGQGLEFLIYFQGNSAPDKSGLPSDRFSAERTGGSVSTLTIQRTQQEDSAVYLCASSFAPVSGGARTDTQYFGPGTRLTVL.

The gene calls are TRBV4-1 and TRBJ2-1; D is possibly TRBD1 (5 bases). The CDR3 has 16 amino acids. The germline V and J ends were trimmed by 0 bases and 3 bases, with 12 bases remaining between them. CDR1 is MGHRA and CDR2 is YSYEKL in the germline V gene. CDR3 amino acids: CASSQEGANYYNEQFF. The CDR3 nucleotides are TGCGCCAGCAGCCAAGAAGGGGCCAACTACTACAATGAGCAGTTCTTC.

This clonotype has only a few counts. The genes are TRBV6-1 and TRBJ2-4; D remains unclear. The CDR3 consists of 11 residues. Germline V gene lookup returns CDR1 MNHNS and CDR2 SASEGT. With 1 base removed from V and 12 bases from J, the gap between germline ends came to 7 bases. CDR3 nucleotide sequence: TGTGCCAGCAGTGAAGGGAACGCTCAGTACTTC. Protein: CASSEGNAQYF.

CDR3 sequence (DNA): TGCAGTACTGGACAGTTTAGCACAGATACGCAGTATTTT. This codes for CSTGQFSTDTQYF. This chain connects TRBV20-1 to TRBJ2-3; tentative D call: TRBD1 (6 bases). Germline CDR1 and CDR2: DFQATT and SNEGSKA (reference sequence). V lost 8 bases, J lost 0 bases, and 12 bases lay in between. This CDR3 contains 13 residues.

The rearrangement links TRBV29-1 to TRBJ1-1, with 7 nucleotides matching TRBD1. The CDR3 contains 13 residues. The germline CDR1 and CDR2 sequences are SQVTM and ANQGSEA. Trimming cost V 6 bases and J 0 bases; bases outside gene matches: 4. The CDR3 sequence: CSVATGMNTEAFF. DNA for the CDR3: TGCAGCGTCGCGACAGGGATGAACACTGAAGCTTTCTTT.

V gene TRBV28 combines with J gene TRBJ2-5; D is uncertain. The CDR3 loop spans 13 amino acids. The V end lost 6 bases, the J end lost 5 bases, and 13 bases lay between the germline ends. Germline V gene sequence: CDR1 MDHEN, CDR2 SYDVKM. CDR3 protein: CASRGSPRETQYF. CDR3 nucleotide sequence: TGTGCCAGCAGAGGGTCACCTCGGGAGACCCAGTACTTC.

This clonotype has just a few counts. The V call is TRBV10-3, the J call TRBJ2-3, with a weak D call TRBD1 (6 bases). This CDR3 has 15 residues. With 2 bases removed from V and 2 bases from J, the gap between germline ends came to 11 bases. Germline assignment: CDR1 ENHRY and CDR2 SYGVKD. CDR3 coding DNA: TGTGCCATCAGTGAGGGGGGCCCTATCACAGATACGCAGTATTTT. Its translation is CAISEGGPITDTQYF.

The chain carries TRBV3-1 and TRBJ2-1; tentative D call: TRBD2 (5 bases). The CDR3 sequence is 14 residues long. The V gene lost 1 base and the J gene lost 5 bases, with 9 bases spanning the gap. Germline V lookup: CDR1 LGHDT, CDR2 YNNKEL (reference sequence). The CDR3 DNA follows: TGTGCCAGCAGCCAAGTTCGGGGAAACAATGAGCAGTTCTTC. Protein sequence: CASSQVRGNNEQFF.

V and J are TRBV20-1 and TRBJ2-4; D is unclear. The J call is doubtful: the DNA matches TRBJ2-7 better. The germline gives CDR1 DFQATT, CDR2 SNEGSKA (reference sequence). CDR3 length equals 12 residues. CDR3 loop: CSARSVTYEQYF. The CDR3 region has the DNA TGCAGTGCTAGGTCGGTGACCTACGAGCAGTACTTC.

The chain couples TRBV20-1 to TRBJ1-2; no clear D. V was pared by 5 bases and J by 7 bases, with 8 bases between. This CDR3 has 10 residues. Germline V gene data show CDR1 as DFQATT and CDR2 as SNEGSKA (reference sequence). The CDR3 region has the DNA TGCAGTGCTTTTAGTGGTGGCTACACCTTC. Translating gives CSAFSGGYTF.

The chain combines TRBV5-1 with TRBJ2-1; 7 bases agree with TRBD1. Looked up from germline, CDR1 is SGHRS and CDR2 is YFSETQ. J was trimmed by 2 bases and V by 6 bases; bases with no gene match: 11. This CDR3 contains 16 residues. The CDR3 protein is CASNYYTGATYNEQFF. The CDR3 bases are TGCGCCAGCAACTATTACACAGGGGCCACCTACAATGAGCAGTTCTTC.

CDR3 DNA: TGTGCCAGCAGCTATTTATGGACAGGGACTTCCTACGAGCAGTACTTC. It specifies CASSYLWTGTSYEQYF. The J gene is TRBJ2-7, the V gene TRBV7-2, with TRBD1 matching over 8 bases. CDR1 is SGHTA and CDR2 is FQGNSA in the germline V gene. After removal of 4 bases from V and 1 base from J, the junction contained 9 bases not matched to a gene. This CDR3 has 16 residues.

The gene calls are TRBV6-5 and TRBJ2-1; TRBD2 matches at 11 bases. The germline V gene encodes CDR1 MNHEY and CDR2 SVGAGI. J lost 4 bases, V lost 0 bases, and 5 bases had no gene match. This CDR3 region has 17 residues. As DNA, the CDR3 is TGTGCCAGCAGTTACTCGGCTAGCGGGGGGTCTTACAATGAGCAGTTCTTC. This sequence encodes CASSYSASGGSYNEQFF.

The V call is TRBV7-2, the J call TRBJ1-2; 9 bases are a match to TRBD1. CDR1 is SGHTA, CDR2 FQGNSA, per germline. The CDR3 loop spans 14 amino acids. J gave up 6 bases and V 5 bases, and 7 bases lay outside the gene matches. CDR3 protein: CASSRDRVFDGYTF. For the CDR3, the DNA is TGTGCCAGCAGCCGGGACAGGGTGTTTGATGGCTACACCTTC.

The CDR3 DNA reads as TGTGCCAGCAGCTTCCGGACAGGGCGCACAGATACGCAGTATTTT. Translating it yields CASSFRTGRTDTQYF. This sequence joins TRBV7-9 and TRBJ2-3; 8 bases align to TRBD1. Germline CDR1 is SEHNR and CDR2 is FQNEAQ (reference sequence). The CDR3 length is 15 residues. The V and J ends lost 3 bases and 1 base, in that order; junction bases with no gene match: 3.

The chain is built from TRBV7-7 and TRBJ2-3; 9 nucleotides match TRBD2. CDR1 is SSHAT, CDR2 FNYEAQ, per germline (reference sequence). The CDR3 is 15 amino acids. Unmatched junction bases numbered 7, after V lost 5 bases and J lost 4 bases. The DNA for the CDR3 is TGTGCCAGCAGCCTTCAGGCGGGGGGGCCAGATACGCAGTATTTT. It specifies CASSLQAGGPDTQYF.

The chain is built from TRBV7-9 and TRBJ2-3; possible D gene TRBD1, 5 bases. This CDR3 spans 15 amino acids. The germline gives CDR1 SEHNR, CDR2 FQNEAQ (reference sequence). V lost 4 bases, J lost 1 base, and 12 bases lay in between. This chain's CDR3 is CASSSTGIRTDTQYF. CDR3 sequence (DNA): TGTGCCAGCAGCTCAACAGGCATCCGCACAGATACGCAGTATTTT.

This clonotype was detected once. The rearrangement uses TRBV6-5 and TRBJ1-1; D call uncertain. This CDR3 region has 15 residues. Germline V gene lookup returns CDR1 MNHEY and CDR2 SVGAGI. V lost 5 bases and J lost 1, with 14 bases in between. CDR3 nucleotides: TGTGCCAGCAGTACCGCAGGAGCTGGGAACACTGAAGCTTTCTTT. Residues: CASSTAGAGNTEAFF.

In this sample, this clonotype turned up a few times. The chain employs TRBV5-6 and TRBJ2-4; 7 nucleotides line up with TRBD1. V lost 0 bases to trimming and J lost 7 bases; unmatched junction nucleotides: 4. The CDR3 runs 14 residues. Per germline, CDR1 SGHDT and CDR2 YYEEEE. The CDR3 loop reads CASSLGGRGNIQYF. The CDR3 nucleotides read TGTGCCAGCAGCTTGGGTGGCAGGGGGAACATTCAGTACTTC.

The CDR3 protein is CASIYPGQGSTEAFF. DNA of the CDR3: TGTGCCAGCATCTACCCCGGACAGGGTAGCACTGAAGCTTTCTTT. The chain joins TRBV28 to TRBJ1-1, with TRBD1 matching 8 bases. The germline V gene has CDR1 MDHEN and CDR2 SYDVKM. This CDR3 has 15 amino acids. The J segment lost 4 bases and the V segment lost 7 bases, leaving 11 bases of the junction unmatched. Full variable domain (outside the CDR3, taken from reference TRBV28 and TRBJ1-1): DVKVTQSSRYLVKRTGEKVFLECVQDMDHENMFWYRQDPGLGLRLIYFSYDVKMKEKGDIPEGYSVSREKKERFSLILESASTNQTSMYLCASIYPGQGSTEAFFGQGTRLTVV.

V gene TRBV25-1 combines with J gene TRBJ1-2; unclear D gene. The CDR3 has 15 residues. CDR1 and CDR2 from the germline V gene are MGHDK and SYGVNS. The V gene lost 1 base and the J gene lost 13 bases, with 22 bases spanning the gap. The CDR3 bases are TGTGCCAGCAGTGAATTGGAGAGACCAGCTAATTTTGCCACCTTC. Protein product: CASSELERPANFATF.

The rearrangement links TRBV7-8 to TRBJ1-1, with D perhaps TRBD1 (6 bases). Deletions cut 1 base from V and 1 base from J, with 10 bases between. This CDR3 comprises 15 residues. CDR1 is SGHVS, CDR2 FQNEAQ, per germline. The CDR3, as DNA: TGTGCCAGCAGCTTAGAGGCCAGGGGGAACACTGAAGCTTTCTTT. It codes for CASSLEARGNTEAFF.

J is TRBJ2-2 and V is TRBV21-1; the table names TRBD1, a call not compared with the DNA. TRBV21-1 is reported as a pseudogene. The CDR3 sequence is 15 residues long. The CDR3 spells CASSKEPGETGELFF. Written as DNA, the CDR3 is TGTGCCAGCAGCAAGGAACCAGGGGAAACCGGGGAGCTGTTTTTT.

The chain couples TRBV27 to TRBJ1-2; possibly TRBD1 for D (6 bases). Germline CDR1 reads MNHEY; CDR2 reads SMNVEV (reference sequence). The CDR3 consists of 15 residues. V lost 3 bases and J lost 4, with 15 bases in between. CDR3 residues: CASSFSDRTFYGYTF. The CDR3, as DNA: TGTGCCAGCAGTTTTTCGGACAGAACTTTCTATGGCTACACCTTC.

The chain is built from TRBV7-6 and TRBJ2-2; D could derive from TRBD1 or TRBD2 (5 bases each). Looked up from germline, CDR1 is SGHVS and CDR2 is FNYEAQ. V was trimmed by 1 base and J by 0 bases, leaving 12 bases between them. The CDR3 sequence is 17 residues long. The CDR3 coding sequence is TGTGCCAGCAGCTTAGGCCCGGGACCCCCGAACACCGGGGAGCTGTTTTTT. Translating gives CASSLGPGPPNTGELFF.

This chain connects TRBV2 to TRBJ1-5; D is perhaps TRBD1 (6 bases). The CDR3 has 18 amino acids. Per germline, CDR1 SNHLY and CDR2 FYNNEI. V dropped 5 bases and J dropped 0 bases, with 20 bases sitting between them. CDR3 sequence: CASSRPEDRLFSNQPQHF. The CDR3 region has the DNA TGTGCCAGCAGTAGGCCCGAGGACAGACTTTTTAGCAATCAGCCCCAGCATTTT.